This TCR beta chain was sequenced in a study of shared T cell receptors in the human thymus. Generated by immunoSEQ multiplex PCR, the TCRdb table keeps only in-frame clones and is missing some. Of 500,000 to 550,000 clones listed, 70% to 80% are singletons. The V and J ends lost 4 bases and 4 bases respectively, with 17 bases between them. This CDR3 comprises 16 residues. CDR1 is SGHAT and CDR2 is FQNNGV in the germline V gene. This same sample was also taken into another study, of human thymus T cells. That work contributes: Thymic resections from corrective heart surgery supplied the tissue. Related research reported highly overlapping thymic repertoires among unrelated individuals.

The sequencing input was thymocytes. This sequence was found in a boy in the first two years of life with a congenital heart defect. The genes are TRBV11-2 and TRBJ1-3; D is possibly TRBD1 (6 bases). The DNA of the CDR3 is TGTGCCAGCAGCTGTAAAAGAACAGGGCCCGGAAACACCATATATTTT. It is translated as CASSCKRTGPGNTIYF.